This T cell receptor (beta chain) was sequenced in a study of human thymus T cells (dated by TCRdb to 2019 to 2021). For the study in its entirety: The study used fewer than ten infant thymus samples plus four related peripheral blood samples to characterize TCR alpha and beta repertoires. Donor ages ranged from roughly 7 to 250 days, and the cohort comprised about six male and two female infants.

Thymus tissue was collected as surgical resects that were removed during corrective cardiac surgery. Immunologically healthy infants undergoing open corrective cardiac surgery for congenital heart defects in Finland were used as donors. Thymocytes were released mechanically from tissue and stored at -70 °C as pellets of about 10-34 million cells. A QIAsymphony instrument was used to extract genomic DNA from the frozen cell pellets. Turning to this clone: The target of this receptor is not known. The record has no base qualities; no much larger clone is one base away.

Study-wide findings and limitations: The related research reported highly overlapping thymic TCR repertoires among unrelated individuals. Both the thymic and the peripheral blood repertoires appeared to show biased V and J gene segment usage. On average, thymus samples gave about 810,000 unique TCRB clonotypes, whereas blood samples gave about 84,000.

CDR1 and CDR2 (LNHDA, SQIVND) derive from the germline V gene (reference sequence). At the junction V is shortened by 6 bases and J by 6 bases; bases outside the gene matches: 2. The CDR3 contains 12 residues, cysteine and phenylalanine counted. The sequence is cut down to CDR3 DNA, 36 bases in frame from base 1. The immunoSEQ multiplex PCR assay was used to amplify the TCRB and TCRAD loci from a standardized quantity of quality-controlled genomic DNA. The amplicons spanned the V(D)J region and were long enough to cover the CDR3 and allow V and J genes to be identified. The commercial immunoSEQ service was used to sequence amplicons on an Illumina platform. The source study handled its data this way. Primer bias and sequencing errors were corrected as previously described, and TCRAD and TCRB definitions were based on the IMGT database. The repertoires were analysed using immunoSEQ Analyzer 3.0 and VDJTools for basic statistics, V/J segment usage, diversity estimates, rarefaction and pairwise overlap. Diversity was estimated using the Chao1, ChaoE, Efron-Thisted, Shannon and inverse Simpson indices, and was also estimated on datasets down-sampled to the size of the smallest sample. Repertoire overlap used strict matching of CDR3 nucleotide sequence, V gene and J gene, with Jaccard-based multidimensional scaling clustering. This immuneACCESS table, as held by TCRdb, lists in-frame sequences with V and J called but not all clones. Of the missing ones, under half trace to an unresolved V gene in checked studies; the others have no known cause. V, J and clone size are taken as reported in that table, and D and trimming were inferred from the DNA itself. A total of around 130,000 clones appear in this sample, about 93% of them only once. Around 0.024% of the sample is in the top ten clones.

The TCR comes from a boy in the first two years of life with a congenital heart defect but otherwise immunologically healthy. This chain joins TRBV19 to TRBJ2-3; TRBD2 agrees with 8 junctional bases. The sample comprised thymus tissue. The CDR3 region: CASSGGADTQYF. In nucleotides, the sequence is TGTGCCAGTAGCGGGGGGGCCGATACGCAGTATTTT. Joined to the reference TRBV19 and TRBJ2-3 proteins, this CDR3 gives the full variable domain: DGGITQSPKYLFRKEGQNVTLSCEQNLNHDAMYWYRQDPGQGLRLIYYSQIVNDFQKGDIAEGYSVSREKKESFPLTVTSAQKNPTAFYLCASSGGADTQYFGPGTRLTVL.